This TCR beta chain was profiled in a study of radiotherapy plus CTLA-4 blockade in lung cancer. At the level of the study: Of the patients, around 17% showed objective responses and around 34% attained disease control. Notes on the study in general: Reportedly, early blood T cell clone dynamics best predicted response, with interferon-beta. Clones derived from tumor TCRs expanded in blood after radiotherapy plus ipilimumab.

With regard to this clone: Its antigen remains unidentified.

Some clones are missing from TCRdb's copy, which holds only in-frame ones; the method was immunoSEQ multiplex PCR. Of 110,000 or so clones in the sample, about 83% are singletons; the top ten hold approximately 5%. Germline-derived CDR1 and CDR2 are MGHDK and SYGVNS. This CDR3 comprises 18 residues. V lost 3 bases, J lost 15 bases, and 19 bases stayed unmatched. The receptor was derived from a human donor with non-small cell lung cancer who had a partial response to radiotherapy plus ipilimumab. The chain joins TRBV25-1 to TRBJ2-1; 14 bases align to TRBD2. Source: peripheral blood, taken from a patient treated with radiotherapy plus ipilimumab. The DNA of the CDR3 is TGTGCCAGCAGTGAGTCCGGACTAGCGGGAGGCTTTAGGGGAACGTGGTTCTTC. Encoded protein: CASSESGLAGGFRGTWFF.